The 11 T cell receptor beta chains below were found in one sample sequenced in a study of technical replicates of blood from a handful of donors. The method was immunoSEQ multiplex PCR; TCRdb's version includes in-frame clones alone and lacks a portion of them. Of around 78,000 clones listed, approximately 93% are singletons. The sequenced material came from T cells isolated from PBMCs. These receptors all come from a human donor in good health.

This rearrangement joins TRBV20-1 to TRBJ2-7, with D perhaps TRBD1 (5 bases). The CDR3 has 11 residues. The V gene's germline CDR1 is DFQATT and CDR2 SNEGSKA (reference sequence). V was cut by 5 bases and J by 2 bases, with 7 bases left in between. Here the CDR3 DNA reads TGCAGTGCTCTGACAGCCTACGAGCAGTACTTC. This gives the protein CSALTAYEQYF.

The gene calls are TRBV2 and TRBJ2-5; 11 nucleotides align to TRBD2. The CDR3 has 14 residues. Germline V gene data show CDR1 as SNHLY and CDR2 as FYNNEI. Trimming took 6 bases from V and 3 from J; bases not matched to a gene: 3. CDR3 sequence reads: CASSGTSGKETQYF. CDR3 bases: TGTGCCAGCAGCGGGACTAGCGGAAAAGAGACCCAGTACTTC.

As DNA, the CDR3 is TGTGCCAGCGTGTCCGGGACAGGCATCCTTGGAAACACCATATATTTT. Amino acids: CASVSGTGILGNTIYF. V usage is TRBV7-6 and J usage is TRBJ1-3; TRBD1 agrees at 8 bases. CDR1 and CDR2 from the germline V gene are SGHVS and FNYEAQ. Trimming removed 8 bases from V and 3 bases from J; junction bases left unmatched: 12. The CDR3 is 16 amino acids. Looking up the rest from reference TRBV7-6 and TRBJ1-3 gives the full variable domain: GAGVSQSPRYKVTKRGQDVALRCDPISGHVSLYWYRQALGQGPEFLTYFNYEAQQDKSGLPNDRFSAERPEGSISTLTIQRTEQRDSAMYRCASVSGTGILGNTIYFGEGSWLTVV.

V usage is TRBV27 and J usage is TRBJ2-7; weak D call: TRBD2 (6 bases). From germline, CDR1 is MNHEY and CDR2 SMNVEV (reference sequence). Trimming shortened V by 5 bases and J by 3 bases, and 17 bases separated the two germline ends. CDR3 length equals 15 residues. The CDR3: CASSLAGTPFYEQYF. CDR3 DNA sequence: TGTGCCAGCAGTCTAGCCGGGACTCCCTTCTACGAGCAGTACTTC.

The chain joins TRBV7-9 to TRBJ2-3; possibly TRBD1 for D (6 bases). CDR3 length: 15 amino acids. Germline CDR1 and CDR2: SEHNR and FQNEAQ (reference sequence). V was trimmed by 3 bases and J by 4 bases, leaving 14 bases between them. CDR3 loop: CASSFSGVFSDTQYF. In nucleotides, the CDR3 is TGTGCCAGCAGCTTCTCAGGGGTATTTTCAGATACGCAGTATTTT.

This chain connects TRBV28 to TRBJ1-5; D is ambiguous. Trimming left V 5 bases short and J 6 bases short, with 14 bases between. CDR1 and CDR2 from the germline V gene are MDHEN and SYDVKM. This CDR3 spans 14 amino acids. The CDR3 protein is CASSPTERAQPQHF. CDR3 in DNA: TGTGCCAGCAGTCCGACTGAGCGGGCTCAGCCCCAGCATTTT. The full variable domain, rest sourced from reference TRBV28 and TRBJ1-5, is DVKVTQSSRYLVKRTGEKVFLECVQDMDHENMFWYRQDPGLGLRLIYFSYDVKMKEKGDIPEGYSVSREKKERFSLILESASTNQTSMYLCASSPTERAQPQHFGDGTRLSIL.

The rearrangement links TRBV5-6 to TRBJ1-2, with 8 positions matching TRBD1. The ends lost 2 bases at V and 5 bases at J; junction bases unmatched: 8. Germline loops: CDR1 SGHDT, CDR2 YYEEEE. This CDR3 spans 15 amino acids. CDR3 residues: CASSLTQGAQYGYTF. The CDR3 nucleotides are TGTGCCAGCAGCTTAACCCAGGGGGCGCAGTATGGCTACACCTTC.

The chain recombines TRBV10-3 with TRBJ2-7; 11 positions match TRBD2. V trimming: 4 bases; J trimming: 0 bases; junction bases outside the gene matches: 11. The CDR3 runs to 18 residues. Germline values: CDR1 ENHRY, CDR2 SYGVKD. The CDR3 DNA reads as TGTGCCATCAGTGGCCGACGACTAACTAGCGGGGGCTCCTACGAGCAGTACTTC. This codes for CAISGRRLTSGGSYEQYF.

The CDR3 reads CASSNYEQYF. CDR3 nucleotides: TGTGCCAGCTCCAACTACGAGCAGTACTTC. J is TRBJ2-7 and V is TRBV28; no reliable D call. Trimming took 8 bases from V and 3 from J, leaving 5 bases between them. Germline CDR1 and CDR2: MDHEN and SYDVKM. The CDR3 sequence is 10 residues long. Based on the CDR3 plus reference TRBV28 and TRBJ2-7, the full variable domain is DVKVTQSSRYLVKRTGEKVFLECVQDMDHENMFWYRQDPGLGLRLIYFSYDVKMKEKGDIPEGYSVSREKKERFSLILESASTNQTSMYLCASSNYEQYFGPGTRLTVT.

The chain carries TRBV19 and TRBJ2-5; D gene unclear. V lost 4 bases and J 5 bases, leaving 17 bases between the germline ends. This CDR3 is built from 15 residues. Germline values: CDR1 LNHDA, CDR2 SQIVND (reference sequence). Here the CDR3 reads CASSTPHKAAETQYF. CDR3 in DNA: TGTGCCAGTAGTACCCCACACAAGGCGGCGGAGACCCAGTACTTC.

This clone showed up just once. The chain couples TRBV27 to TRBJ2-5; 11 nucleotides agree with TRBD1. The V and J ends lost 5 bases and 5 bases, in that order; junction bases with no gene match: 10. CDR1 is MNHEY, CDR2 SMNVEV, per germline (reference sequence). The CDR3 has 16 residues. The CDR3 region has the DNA TGTGCCAGCAGTCCGTGGACAGGGGGCGATCGGGAGACCCAGTACTTC. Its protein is CASSPWTGGDRETQYF.